There are a few counts of the clone carrying this TCR beta chain. Primers included in the PCR were 60 Vbeta and 13 Jbeta primers. Assay: immunoSEQ multiplex PCR; the TCRdb copy retains only in-frame clones and omits some. This sample carries approximately 76,000 clones, 70% to 80% of them seen once, and the ten largest clones take 2.5%. The CDR3 covers 14 residues. CDR1 is WSHSY and CDR2 is SAAADI in the germline V gene. V gave up 4 bases and J gave up 0 bases; unmatched junction bases: 2. The source of the sample is a study of cytomegalovirus exposure and HLA in healthy donors. Donors counted as nominally healthy when sampled, yet unrecorded immune exposures were likely.

The sequence came from a young man in good health and CMV-seronegative. The sample consisted of PBMCs. This chain links TRBV10-2 with TRBJ2-7; 8 bases match TRBD1. In DNA, the CDR3 is TGCGCCAGCAGTGGGACAGGGACCTCCTACGAGCAGTACTTC. Translating it yields CASSGTGTSYEQYF.